This entry is about one T cell receptor beta chain. Vbeta (60) and Jbeta (13) primers were used in the PCR. Using immunoSEQ multiplex PCR, the repertoire was profiled, and TCRdb retains in-frame clones only, with some absent. In the table there are fewer than 150,000 clones, around 70% of which are singletons. V dropped 3 bases and J dropped 6 bases, with 2 bases sitting between them. The CDR3 loop spans 11 amino acids. From germline, CDR1 is MNHEY and CDR2 SMNVEV (reference sequence). The sample belongs to a study of cytomegalovirus exposure and HLA in healthy donors. This sequence originates from a man aged 30 to 45 in good health and CMV-seronegative. V is TRBV27 and J is TRBJ2-2; no definite D call. The sample comprised PBMCs. The CDR3 DNA reads TGTGCCAGCAGTTTCGCCGGGGAGCTGTTTTTT. It yields the protein CASSFAGELFF.